Below, 23 T cell receptor beta chains from the same sample are listed, as sequenced in a study of blood T cells in healthy people across ages. Together with a sample-barcoded 5' primer, a J-beta primer mix was included in a second PCR lasting about 7 to 12 cycles. Using its own MiXCR run on the 5' RACE reads, TCRdb lists one record per CDR3 protein. The sample lists 850,000 to 1,300,000 distinct CDR3 sequences, less than 50% occurring once. The sample taken for sequencing was blood. Source of these receptors: an older woman in good health.

The rearrangement uses TRBV7-3 and TRBJ2-6; D not certain. Germline CDR1 SGHTA, CDR2 FQGTGA. Deletions cut 3 bases from V and 4 bases from J, with 10 bases between. This CDR3 region has 15 residues. The CDR3 DNA follows: TGTGCCAGCAGCTTCCGGGCCCCGGGGGCCAACGTCCTGACTTTC. Protein: CASSFRAPGANVLTF. Combining the CDR3 with reference TRBV7-3 and TRBJ2-6 gives the whole variable domain GAGVSQTPSNKVTEKGKYVELRCDPISGHTALYWYRQSLGQGPEFLIYFQGTGAADDSGLPNDRFFAVRPEGSVSTLKIQRTERGDSAVYLCASSFRAPGANVLTFGAGSRLTVL.

The V call is TRBV27, the J call TRBJ2-7; possibly TRBD1 for D (5 bases). Germline V gives CDR1 MNHEY, CDR2 SMNVEV (reference sequence). Trimming left V 5 bases short and J 6 bases short, with 17 bases between. The CDR3 totals 14 residues. This CDR3 is CASSPIGAGREQYF. CDR3 sequence (DNA): TGTGCCAGCAGTCCCATAGGGGCCGGGCGCGAGCAGTACTTC.

This chain links TRBV3-1 with TRBJ2-1; TRBD2 matches at 10 bases. This CDR3 has 18 amino acids. CDR1 is LGHDT, CDR2 YNNKEL, per germline (reference sequence). V gave up 1 base and J gave up 6 bases; unmatched junction bases: 12. CDR3 in DNA: TGTGCCAGCAGCCAAGGCCCTGTCTCTAGCGGGAGCCCCAATGAGCAGTTCTTC. This encodes CASSQGPVSSGSPNEQFF.

The V call is TRBV10-2, the J call TRBJ2-7; TRBD1 matches 10 bases. In germline, CDR1 is WSHSY, CDR2 SAAADI. This CDR3 is built from 14 residues. The V gene end was trimmed by 0 bases and the J gene end by 4 bases; junction bases not matched to a gene: 0. This chain's CDR3 is CASSESGQGYEQYF. CDR3 DNA sequence: TGCGCCAGCAGTGAGTCGGGACAGGGGTACGAGCAGTACTTC.

The CDR3 sequence: CASRQGVDEQYF. For the CDR3, the DNA is TGTGCCAGCCGGCAGGGGGTAGACGAGCAGTACTTC. The J gene is TRBJ2-7, the V gene TRBV2; 7 bases match TRBD1. The germline CDR1 and CDR2 sequences are SNHLY and FYNNEI. J lost 5 bases, V lost 8 bases, and 6 bases had no gene match. The CDR3 sequence is 12 residues long.

The rearrangement joins TRBV20-1 to TRBJ1-1; TRBD1 is a possible D gene (5 bases). The germline V gene encodes CDR1 DFQATT and CDR2 SNEGSKA (reference sequence). CDR3 size: 10 residues. V gave up 4 bases and J gave up 7 bases, with 7 bases separating them. CDR3 coding DNA: TGCAGTGCTAACGACAGTGAAGCTTTCTTT. It translates to CSANDSEAFF.

V and J are TRBV7-2 and TRBJ2-3, with D possibly matching TRBD1 (6 bases). This CDR3 has 15 residues. The germline gives CDR1 SGHTA, CDR2 FQGNSA. The V and J ends lost 7 bases and 3 bases respectively, with 17 bases between them. For the CDR3, the DNA is TGTGCCAGCACCGCAGTAGGGGGAGTTACAGATACGCAGTATTTT. Translated: CASTAVGGVTDTQYF.

This chain links TRBV6-2 or TRBV6-3 with TRBJ2-7; possibly TRBD2 for D (5 bases). The CDR3 runs to 14 residues. The germline V and J ends were trimmed by 5 bases and 0 bases, with 11 bases remaining between them. Germline V lookup: CDR1 MNHEY, CDR2 SVGEGT. DNA of the CDR3: TGTGCCAGCAGTGCCCCGGGAAGCTCCTACGAGCAGTACTTC. Amino acid sequence: CASSAPGSSYEQYF.

This chain connects TRBV14 to TRBJ2-1; D not certain. This CDR3 comprises 13 residues. Germline assignment: CDR1 SGHDN and CDR2 FVKESK. V shed 0 bases and J shed 9 bases, with 9 bases lying between them. The CDR3 sequence is CASSQDLGSEQFF. CDR3 nucleotides: TGTGCCAGCAGCCAAGATCTAGGTAGTGAGCAGTTCTTC.

This clonotype was counted a few times. The chain employs TRBV21-1 and TRBJ1-1. TRBV21-1 corresponds to a pseudogene. CDR3 length: 15 residues. The CDR3 DNA follows: TGTGCCAGCAGCAAAGCGTGGCAGCGAAACACTGAAGCTTTCTTT. Protein: CASSKAWQRNTEAFF.

This chain uses TRBV6-4 with TRBJ2-3; TRBD2 aligns across 8 bases. The V gene's germline CDR1 is MRHNA and CDR2 SNTAGT. This CDR3 is 16 amino acids long. V shed 2 bases, J shed 5 bases, and the junction held 9 bases outside the gene matches. Here the CDR3 reads CASSDRPGGGEDTQYF. DNA of the CDR3: TGTGCCAGCAGTGACCGACCGGGAGGGGGTGAAGATACGCAGTATTTT.

The sample holds a few counts of this clonotype. The genes are TRBV2 and TRBJ2-5; TRBD2 aligns across 14 bases. This CDR3 is 15 amino acids long. Trimming removed 2 bases from V and 11 bases from J; junction bases left unmatched: 7. CDR1 is SNHLY, CDR2 FYNNEI, per germline. CDR3 protein: CASSERGTSGSIQYF. The DNA for the CDR3 is TGTGCCAGCAGTGAACGCGGGACTAGCGGGAGTATACAGTACTTC.

The CDR3 nucleotides are TGTGCCAGCAGCCGGGTCAGAGGGTTGTACGAGCAGTACTTC. Protein product: CASSRVRGLYEQYF. The J gene is TRBJ2-5, the V gene TRBV12-3 or TRBV12-4; a possible D gene is TRBD2 (5 bases). The last part of the DNA fits TRBJ2-7 better; the J call may be wrong. The CDR3 totals 14 residues.

A note on this clonotype: One junction end disagrees with the germline gene, perhaps due to a read error. The chain uses TRBV27 and TRBJ1-2, with D hard to call. This CDR3 is 14 amino acids long. The germline V gene has CDR1 MNHEY and CDR2 SMNVEV (reference sequence). The CDR3 protein is CASSLLEGSYGCTF. DNA of the CDR3: TGTGCCAGCAGTTTATTGGAGGGTTCTTATGGCTGCACCTTC.

On this clonotype itself: The conserved phenylalanine or tryptophan normally closing the CDR3 is absent here, so this likely arose from a read error. V is TRBV5-1 and J is TRBJ2-7; TRBD1 is a possible D gene (6 bases). Looked up from germline, CDR1 is SGHRS and CDR2 is YFSETQ. This CDR3 contains 15 residues. The V gene lost 4 bases and the J gene lost 0 bases, with 14 bases spanning the gap. The CDR3 DNA reads TGCGCCAGCAGCGCATCGGGACAATTCTCCTACGAGCAGTACTCC. Amino acid sequence: CASSASGQFSYEQYS.

The V and J genes are TRBV9 and TRBJ2-5; D could derive from TRBD1 or TRBD2 (5 bases each). The CDR3 is 13 residues long. Germline loops: CDR1 SGDLS, CDR2 YYNGEE. V lost 3 bases and J 4 bases, leaving 10 bases between the germline ends. DNA of the CDR3: TGTGCCAGCAGCGGGGGGACCGGAGAGACCCAGTACTTC. Translation gives CASSGGTGETQYF.

This clonotype was recorded once. V is TRBV27 and J is TRBJ2-7; D is unclear. Germline CDR1 and CDR2: MNHEY and SMNVEV (reference sequence). This CDR3 contains 13 residues. V was pared by 8 bases and J by 3 bases, with 14 bases between. The CDR3 is CASRRSDIYEQYF. DNA of the CDR3: TGTGCCAGCCGACGCTCAGACATCTACGAGCAGTACTTC.

This clonotype has only a few counts. The genes are TRBV19 and TRBJ2-1, with 10 bases lining up with TRBD2. From germline, CDR1 is LNHDA and CDR2 SQIVND (reference sequence). The V segment lost 6 bases and the J segment 6 bases; nucleotides outside the gene matches: 5. The CDR3 contains 14 residues. The CDR3 here is CASRPSGSGNEQFF. Written as DNA, the CDR3 is TGTGCCAGTAGGCCTAGCGGGAGCGGCAATGAGCAGTTCTTC.

This clonotype came up a few times. The chain carries TRBV9 and TRBJ2-3; D call uncertain. CDR3 length: 14 amino acids. V was pared by 4 bases and J by 0 bases, with 9 bases between. Germline CDR1 SGDLS, CDR2 YYNGEE. In DNA form, the CDR3 reads TGTGCCAGCAGCCCTAATGACAGCACAGATACGCAGTATTTT. Its translation is CASSPNDSTDTQYF.

The chain recombines TRBV5-1 with TRBJ2-1, with 12 bases fitting TRBD2. Germline V gene sequence: CDR1 SGHRS, CDR2 YFSETQ. This CDR3 comprises 17 residues. The V and J ends lost 4 bases and 7 bases, in that order; junction bases with no gene match: 12. As DNA, the CDR3 is TGCGCCAGCAGCGGGGCAGGACTAGCGGGATCTCGTAATGAGCAGTTCTTC. Protein: CASSGAGLAGSRNEQFF.

As for this clonotype: Sequence at one end of the junction differs from germline and may be a read error. This chain joins TRBV25-1 and TRBJ2-1; D is unresolved. The CDR3 is 14 amino acids. Germline CDR1 and CDR2: MGHDK and SYGVNS. The CDR3, as DNA: TGTGCCAGCAGTGAATATGTTGTCCACAATGAACAGTTCTTC. Translated, it gives CASSEYVVHNEQFF. The whole variable domain, remainder taken from reference TRBV25-1 and TRBJ2-1, is EADIYQTPRYLVIGTGKKITLECSQTMGHDKMYWYQQDPGMELHLIHYSYGVNSTEKGDLSSESTVSRIRTEHFPLTLESARPSHTSQYLCASSEYVVHNEQFFGPGTRLTVL.

The table lists this clonotype with a few counts. The rearrangement joins TRBV7-6 to TRBJ2-7; D gene unclear. The CDR3 sequence is 15 residues long. V dropped 5 bases and J dropped 1 base, with 15 bases sitting between them. Germline V gene lookup returns CDR1 SGHVS and CDR2 FNYEAQ. The CDR3 coding sequence is TGTGCCAGCAGCGCCCGAGGTCTGGGGTCCTACGAGCAGTACTTC. It codes for CASSARGLGSYEQYF. The full variable domain, completed using reference TRBV7-6 and TRBJ2-7, is GAGVSQSPRYKVTKRGQDVALRCDPISGHVSLYWYRQALGQGPEFLTYFNYEAQQDKSGLPNDRFSAERPEGSISTLTIQRTEQRDSAMYRCASSARGLGSYEQYFGPGTRLTVT.

The rearrangement links TRBV3-1 to TRBJ2-6, with D perhaps being TRBD1 or TRBD2 (5 bases each). Between the trimmed V and J ends, which lost 0 bases and 0 bases, there was a span of 21 bases. The germline V gene has CDR1 LGHDT and CDR2 YNNKEL (reference sequence). The CDR3 is 21 residues long. CDR3 residues: CASSQDPRSNRGASGANVLTF. The CDR3 DNA follows: TGTGCCAGCAGCCAAGATCCTAGGTCCAACAGAGGGGCCTCTGGGGCCAACGTCCTGACTTTC.